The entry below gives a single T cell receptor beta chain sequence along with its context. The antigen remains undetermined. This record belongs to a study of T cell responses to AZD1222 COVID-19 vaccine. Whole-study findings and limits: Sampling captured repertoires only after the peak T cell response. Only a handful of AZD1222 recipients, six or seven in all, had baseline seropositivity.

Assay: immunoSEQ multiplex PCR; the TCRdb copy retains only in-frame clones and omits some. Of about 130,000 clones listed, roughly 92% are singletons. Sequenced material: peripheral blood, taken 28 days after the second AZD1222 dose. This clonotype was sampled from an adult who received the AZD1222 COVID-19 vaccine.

CDR3 DNA: TGTGCCAGCAGCCCGCCAGTAATACAGGGGGCCTATGGCTACACCTTC. Translated, it gives CASSPPVIQGAYGYTF. This chain joins TRBV4-2 and TRBJ1-2; 9 bases are a match to TRBD1. The CDR3 is made up of 16 amino acids. The germline CDR1 and CDR2 sequences are LGHNA and YNFKEQ. Trimming cost V 4 bases and J 4 bases; bases outside gene matches: 10.